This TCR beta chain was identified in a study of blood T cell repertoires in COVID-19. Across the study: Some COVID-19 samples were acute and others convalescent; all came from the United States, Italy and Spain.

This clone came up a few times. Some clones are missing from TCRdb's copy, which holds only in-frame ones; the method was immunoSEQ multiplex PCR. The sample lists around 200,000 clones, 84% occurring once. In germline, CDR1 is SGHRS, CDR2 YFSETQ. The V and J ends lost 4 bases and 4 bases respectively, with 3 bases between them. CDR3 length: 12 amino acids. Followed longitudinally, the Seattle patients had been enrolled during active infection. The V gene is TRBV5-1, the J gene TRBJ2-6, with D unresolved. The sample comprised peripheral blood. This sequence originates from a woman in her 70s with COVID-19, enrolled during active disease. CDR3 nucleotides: TGCGCCAGCAGCGAGGGGGCCAACGTCCTGACTTTC. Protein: CASSEGANVLTF.